One and the same sample provided the 2 T cell receptor beta chains below, sequenced in a study of regulatory T cells in long-lasting Graves disease. Combining iRepertoire HTBI primers with Arm-PCR of CDR3 regions, the authors built TCR beta libraries. TCRdb reprocessed the multiplex PCR reads with MiXCR, giving one entry per CDR3 protein. The data contain roughly 430,000 distinct CDR3 sequences, around 20% of them singletons. Time point reported: persistent/refractory GD, antithyroid drugs over 5 years with positive TRAb. The TCR library used RNA extracted from PBMCs. The sequenced sample was peripheral blood mononuclear cells (PBMCs), obtained when the disease was refractory, from a patient treated with antithyroid drugs. The receptors were gathered from a female donor with Graves disease.

The rearrangement uses TRBV19 and TRBJ2-5; either TRBD1 or TRBD2 may supply D (5 bases each). This CDR3 region has 14 residues. V was pared by 5 bases and J by 4 bases, with 14 bases between. Per germline, CDR1 LNHDA and CDR2 SQIVND (reference sequence). The CDR3 DNA follows: TGTGCCAGTAGTGCAGGGAAGGGACGAGAGACCCAGTACTTC. This gives the protein CASSAGKGRETQYF.

The table lists this clonotype with a few counts. The V gene is TRBV7-2, the J gene TRBJ1-6; D ambiguous. The CDR3 consists of 14 residues. Trimming took 8 bases from V and 2 from J, leaving 10 bases between them. The germline CDR1 and CDR2 sequences are SGHTA and FQGNSA. CDR3 amino acids: CASRREAYNSPLHF. The CDR3 DNA follows: TGTGCCAGCCGGAGGGAGGCCTATAATTCACCCCTCCACTTT.